The T cell receptor beta chain described here comes from a study of blood T cell repertoires in COVID-19. The protocol was immunoSEQ multiplex PCR, while the TCRdb copy is restricted to in-frame clones and leaves out a portion. This sample has about 250,000 clones, with more than 70% found just once. Germline V gene lookup returns CDR1 MNHNS and CDR2 SASEGT. This CDR3 is 12 amino acids long. V lost 1 base, J lost 5 bases, and 5 bases lay in between. The genes are TRBV6-1 and TRBJ1-1; D call uncertain. The TCR sequence derives from a middle-aged man with active or convalescent COVID-19. The sample taken for sequencing was peripheral blood. CDR3: CASSEGRTEAFF. CDR3 in DNA: TGTGCCAGCAGTGAAGGGAGAACTGAAGCTTTCTTT.